Given below is one T cell receptor beta chain in context. Its antigen remains unidentified. Each sample's TCRbeta library yielded on average around 42,000 productive templates. Profiled with immunoSEQ multiplex PCR; TCRdb holds only in-frame clones, not every one. The sample has approximately 5,700 clones, about 95% seen once. This specimen comes from a study of STAT3 mutations in large granular lymphocyte leukemia. Findings of the study overall: After therapy, about 35% of the 18 patients switched clonotypes, all new clones STAT3 wild type. Every T-cell large granular lymphocyte leukemia patient had at least one immunodominant TCR beta clonotype. Differing intervals and regimens complicate linking therapy response to clone burden.

This CDR3 contains 13 residues. Between the trimmed V and J ends, which lost 2 bases and 1 base, there was a span of 5 bases. The germline gives CDR1 KGHSH, CDR2 LQKENI. The source of this sequence is a man between 60 and 75 years old with T-cell large granular lymphocyte leukemia. Some clones in this sample may be carry-over from other donors' samples. The chain links TRBV18 to TRBJ1-2; no firm D call. Source material: peripheral blood mononuclear cells. The CDR3 DNA is TGTGCCAGCTCACCAAACAGTAACTATGGCTACACCTTC. Its protein is CASSPNSNYGYTF.